This T cell receptor beta chain comes out of a study of T-cell reconstitution after alpha-beta-depleted transplantation in children. This clonotype was seen ten or more times. The target antigen is unknown. Study-wide points: The study traced high day-60 TCRbeta diversity in some patients to surviving recipient T cells and thymic progenitors. At the one-year point after transplant, T-cell counts and TCRbeta diversity were found to come mostly from T cells that had been newly produced.

Unique molecular identifiers were incorporated into the prepared TCRbeta library. In TCRdb, the PCR reads were re-called with MiXCR into one record per CDR3 protein. In the table there are 40,000 to 60,000 distinct CDR3 sequences, roughly 8.7% of which are singletons. The germline V gene encodes CDR1 MNHEY and CDR2 SVGEGT. The CDR3 runs to 19 residues. V was clipped by 2 bases and J by 4 bases; unmatched bases: 14. The chain couples TRBV6-2 or TRBV6-3 to TRBJ1-5; the match to TRBD1 covers 10 bases. The receptor's source is a male patient between 2 and 15 years old who had a stem cell transplant for chronic granulomatous disease, so the T cells may come from the graft donor. The sequences come from PBMCs, mostly from graft donor cells, collected 60 days after TCRalphabeta/CD19-depleted stem cell transplant. This chain's CDR3 is CASSYVSGRGTGANQPQHF. DNA of the CDR3: TGTGCCAGCAGTTACGTATCTGGAAGGGGGACAGGGGCGAATCAGCCCCAGCATTTT.